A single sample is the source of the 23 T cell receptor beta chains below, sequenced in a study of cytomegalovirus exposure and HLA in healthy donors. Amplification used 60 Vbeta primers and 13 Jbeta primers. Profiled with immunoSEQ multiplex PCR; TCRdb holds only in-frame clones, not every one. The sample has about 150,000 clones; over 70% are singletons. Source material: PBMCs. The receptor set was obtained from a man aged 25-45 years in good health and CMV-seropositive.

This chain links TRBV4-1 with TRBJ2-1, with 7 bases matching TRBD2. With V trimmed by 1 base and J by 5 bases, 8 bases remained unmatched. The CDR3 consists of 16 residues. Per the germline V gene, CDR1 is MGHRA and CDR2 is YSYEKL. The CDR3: CASSQGGGSWDNEQFF. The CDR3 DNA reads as TGCGCCAGCAGCCAAGGGGGCGGGAGCTGGGACAATGAGCAGTTCTTC.

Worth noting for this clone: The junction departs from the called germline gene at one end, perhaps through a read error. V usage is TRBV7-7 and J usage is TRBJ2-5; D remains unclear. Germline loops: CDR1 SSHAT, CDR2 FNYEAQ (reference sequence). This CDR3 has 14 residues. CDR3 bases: TGTGCTAGCAGCTTAGGGCTAGGATCGGAGACCCAGTACTTC. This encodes CASSLGLGSETQYF.

CDR3 loop: CASSFDRVSGNTIYF. CDR3 nucleotide sequence: TGTGCCAGCAGCTTCGACAGGGTCTCTGGAAACACCATATATTTT. The chain is built from TRBV7-9 and TRBJ1-3; the match to TRBD1 covers 7 bases. Germline CDR1 and CDR2: SEHNR and FQNEAQ (reference sequence). J lost 0 bases, V lost 3 bases, and 2 bases had no gene match. The CDR3 runs 15 residues.

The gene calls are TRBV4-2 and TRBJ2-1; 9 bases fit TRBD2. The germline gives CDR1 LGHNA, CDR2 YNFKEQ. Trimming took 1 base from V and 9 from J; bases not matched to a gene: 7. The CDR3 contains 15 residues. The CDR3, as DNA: TGTGCCAGCAGCCAAGGGACTAGCGCCGTCGGTGAGCAGTTCTTC. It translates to CASSQGTSAVGEQFF.

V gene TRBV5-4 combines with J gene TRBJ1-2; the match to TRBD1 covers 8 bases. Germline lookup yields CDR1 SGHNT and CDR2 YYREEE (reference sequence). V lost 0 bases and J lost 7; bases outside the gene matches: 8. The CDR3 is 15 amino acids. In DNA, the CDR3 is TGTGCCAGCAGCTTGGCCGACGGACAGGGAGGTGGCTACACCTTC. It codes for CASSLADGQGGGYTF.

This CDR3 reads CASSYTGNYGYTF. The CDR3 region has the DNA TGTGCCAGCAGTTATACAGGGAACTATGGCTACACCTTC. The J gene is TRBJ1-2, the V gene TRBV28, with a tentative D call TRBD1 (6 bases). The germline V gene encodes CDR1 MDHEN and CDR2 SYDVKM. The CDR3 is made up of 13 amino acids. The ends were cut back, 4 bases at V and 2 bases at J, with 8 bases in the middle.

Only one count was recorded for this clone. CDR3 in DNA: TGTGCCAGCAGGGTTAGGACGGGGGGAAATGAAAAACTGTTTTTT. Encoded protein: CASRVRTGGNEKLFF. J is TRBJ1-4 and V is TRBV2; D possibly corresponds to TRBD1 (5 bases). Germline CDR1 SNHLY, CDR2 FYNNEI. V was shortened by 6 bases and J by 5 bases, with 16 bases between the two germline ends. CDR3 length: 15 amino acids.

The chain's CDR3 is CAISERGDQPQHF. In DNA, the CDR3 is TGTGCCATCAGTGAACGGGGGGATCAGCCCCAGCATTTT. The V and J genes are TRBV10-3 and TRBJ1-5; D perhaps matches TRBD1 (5 bases). V lost 3 bases and J lost 5, with 8 bases in between. The CDR3 is 13 residues long. Looked up from germline, CDR1 is ENHRY and CDR2 is SYGVKD.

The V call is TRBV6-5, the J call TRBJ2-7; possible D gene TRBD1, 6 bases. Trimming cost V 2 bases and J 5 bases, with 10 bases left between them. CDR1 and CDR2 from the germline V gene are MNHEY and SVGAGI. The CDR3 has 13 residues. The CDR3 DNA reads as TGTGCCAGCAGTTACGGCGACAGGAACGAGCAGTACTTC. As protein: CASSYGDRNEQYF.

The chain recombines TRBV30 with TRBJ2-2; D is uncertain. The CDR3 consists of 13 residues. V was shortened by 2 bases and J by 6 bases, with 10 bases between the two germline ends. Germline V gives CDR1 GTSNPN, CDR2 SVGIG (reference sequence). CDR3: CAWSSFSAGELFF. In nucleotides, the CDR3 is TGTGCCTGGAGTTCCTTCTCCGCCGGGGAGCTGTTTTTT. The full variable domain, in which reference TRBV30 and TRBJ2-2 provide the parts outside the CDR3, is SQTIHQWPATLVQPVGSPLSLECTVEGTSNPNLYWYRQAAGRGLQLLFYSVGIGQISSEVPQNLSASRPQDRQFILSSKKLLLSDSGFYLCAWSSFSAGELFFGEGSRLTVL.

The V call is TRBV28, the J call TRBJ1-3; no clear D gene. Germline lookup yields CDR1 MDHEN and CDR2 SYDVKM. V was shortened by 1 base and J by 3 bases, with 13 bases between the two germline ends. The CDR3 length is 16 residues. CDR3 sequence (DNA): TGTGCCAGCAGTTTATTTAGACAAAACAGTGGAAACACCATATATTTT. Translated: CASSLFRQNSGNTIYF.

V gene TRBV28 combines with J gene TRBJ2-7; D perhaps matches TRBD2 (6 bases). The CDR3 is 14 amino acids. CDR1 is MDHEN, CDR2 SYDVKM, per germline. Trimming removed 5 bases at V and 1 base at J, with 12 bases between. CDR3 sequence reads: CASSDPGTSYEQYF. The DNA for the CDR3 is TGTGCCAGCAGTGACCCCGGGACTTCCTACGAGCAGTACTTC.

The CDR3 here is CASSPRGGQGLYGYTF. CDR3 DNA sequence: TGTGCCAGCAGCCCACGGGGGGGACAGGGCCTCTATGGCTACACCTTC. V usage is TRBV7-9 and J usage is TRBJ1-2; 9 positions match TRBD1. The CDR3 is 16 residues long. CDR1 is SEHNR, CDR2 FQNEAQ, per germline (reference sequence). J gave up 4 bases and V 5 bases, and 11 bases lay outside the gene matches.

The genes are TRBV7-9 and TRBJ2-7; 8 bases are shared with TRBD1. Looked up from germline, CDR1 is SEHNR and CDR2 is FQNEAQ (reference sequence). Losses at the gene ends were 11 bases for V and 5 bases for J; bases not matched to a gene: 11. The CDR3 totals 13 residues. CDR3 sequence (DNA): TGTGCCGGCAACGGACAGGGAGTCAACGAGCAGTACTTC. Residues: CAGNGQGVNEQYF.

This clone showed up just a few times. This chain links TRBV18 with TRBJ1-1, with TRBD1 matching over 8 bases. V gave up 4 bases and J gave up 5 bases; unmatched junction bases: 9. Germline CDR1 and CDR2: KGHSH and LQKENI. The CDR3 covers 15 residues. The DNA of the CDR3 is TGTGCCAGCTCACAGAACTCAGGGGGCTCTACTGAAGCTTTCTTT. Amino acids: CASSQNSGGSTEAFF.

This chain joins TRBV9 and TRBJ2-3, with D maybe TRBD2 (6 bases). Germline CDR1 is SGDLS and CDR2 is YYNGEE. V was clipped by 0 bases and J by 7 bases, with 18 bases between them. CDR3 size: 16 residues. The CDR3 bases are TGTGCCAGCAGCGTAGACCCCGGGAGAGGGAGTTATACGCAGTATTTT. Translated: CASSVDPGRGSYTQYF.

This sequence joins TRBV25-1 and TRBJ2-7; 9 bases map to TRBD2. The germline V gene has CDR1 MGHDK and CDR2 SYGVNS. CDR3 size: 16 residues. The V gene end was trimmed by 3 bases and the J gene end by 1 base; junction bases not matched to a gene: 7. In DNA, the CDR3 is TGTGCCAGCAGTGAGCGGGAGGGAGAATTATCCTACGAGCAGTACTTC. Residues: CASSEREGELSYEQYF.

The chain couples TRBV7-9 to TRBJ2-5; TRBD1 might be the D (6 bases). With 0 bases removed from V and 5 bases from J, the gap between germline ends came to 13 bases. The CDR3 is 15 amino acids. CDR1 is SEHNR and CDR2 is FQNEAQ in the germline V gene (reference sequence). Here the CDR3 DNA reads TGTGCCAGCAGCTTAGCGTTACAGGGTGGGGAGACCCAGTACTTC. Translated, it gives CASSLALQGGETQYF.

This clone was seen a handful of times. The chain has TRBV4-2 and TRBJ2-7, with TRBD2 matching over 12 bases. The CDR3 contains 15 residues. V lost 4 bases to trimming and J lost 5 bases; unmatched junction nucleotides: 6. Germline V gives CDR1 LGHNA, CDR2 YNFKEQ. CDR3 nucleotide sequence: TGTGCCAGCAGCCGTAGCACTAGCGGGAGGAACGAGCAGTACTTC. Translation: CASSRSTSGRNEQYF.

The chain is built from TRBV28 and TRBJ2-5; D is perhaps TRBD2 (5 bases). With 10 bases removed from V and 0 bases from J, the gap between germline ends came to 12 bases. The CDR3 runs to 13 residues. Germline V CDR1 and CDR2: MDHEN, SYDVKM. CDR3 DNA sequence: TGTGCCACCGGACTTGAGTACCAAGAGACCCAGTACTTC. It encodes CATGLEYQETQYF.

The CDR3 DNA reads TGTGCCAGCAGTTTCGCCCCGACAGGGCCTAGTTCACCCCTCCACTTT. Translation gives CASSFAPTGPSSPLHF. The chain links TRBV6-6 to TRBJ1-6; 7 nucleotides agree with TRBD1. Germline V lookup: CDR1 MNHNY, CDR2 SVGAGI (reference sequence). The CDR3 totals 16 residues. Trimming cost V 4 bases and J 9 bases; bases outside gene matches: 12.

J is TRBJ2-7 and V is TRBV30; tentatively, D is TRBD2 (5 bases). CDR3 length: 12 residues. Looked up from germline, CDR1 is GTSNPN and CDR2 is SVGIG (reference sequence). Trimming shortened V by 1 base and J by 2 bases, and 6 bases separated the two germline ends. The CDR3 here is CAWSDGTYEQYF. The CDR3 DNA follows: TGTGCCTGGAGTGACGGGACCTACGAGCAGTACTTC.

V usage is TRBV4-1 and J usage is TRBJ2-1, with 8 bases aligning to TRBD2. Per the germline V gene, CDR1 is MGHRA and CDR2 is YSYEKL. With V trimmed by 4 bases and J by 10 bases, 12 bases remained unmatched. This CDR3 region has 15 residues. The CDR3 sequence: CASSLAGSTLGEQFF. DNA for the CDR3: TGCGCCAGCAGCCTAGCGGGATCAACATTGGGGGAGCAGTTCTTC.